The source of this T cell receptor beta chain is a study of cytomegalovirus exposure and HLA in healthy donors. Repertoires were generated with immunoSEQ multiplex PCR, while TCRdb's copy carries only in-frame clones and drops some. The repertoire holds about 140,000 clones, with more than 75% as singletons. This CDR3 has 15 amino acids. The ends lost 5 bases at V and 0 bases at J; junction bases unmatched: 4. Germline V gene lookup returns CDR1 SGHTA and CDR2 FQGNSA. The sequence was collected from a man aged 18 to 35 in good health and CMV-seropositive. V usage is TRBV7-2 and J usage is TRBJ2-1, with TRBD2 matching 7 bases. The specimen sequenced was PBMCs. CDR3 nucleotides: TGTGCCAGCAGCCCTACTAGCGACTCCTACAATGAGCAGTTCTTC. Its protein product is CASSPTSDSYNEQFF.